The clone carrying this TCR beta chain has a count of ten or more. Its antigen is currently unknown. Building the TCR beta libraries relied on iRepertoire HTBI primers, and CDR3 regions underwent Arm-PCR. TCRdb passed the multiplex PCR reads through MiXCR, listing each CDR3 protein once. The sample has roughly 430,000 distinct CDR3 sequences; roughly 17% are singletons. V dropped 3 bases and J dropped 12 bases, with 15 bases sitting between them. Germline V gene sequence: CDR1 SGHTA, CDR2 FQGNSA. The CDR3 is 13 amino acids. The data were taken from a study of regulatory T cells in long-lasting Graves disease. Findings of the study overall: Favored gene segments in persistent disease were TRBV28, TRBJ1-2 and TRBJ2-5. New patients shared around 920 public clonotypes, fewer than the approximately 3,000 shared by persistent patients.

Time point: newly diagnosed GD, antithyroid drugs for less than 3 months. There was RNA extracted from PBMCs, and the TCR library was made from it. The sample also formed part of further work on T cells in Graves' hyperthyroidism and ophthalmopathy.

This specimen was peripheral blood mononuclear cells (PBMCs), taken at new diagnosis, from a patient treated with antithyroid drugs. This chain links TRBV7-2 with TRBJ2-1; TRBD2 is a possible D gene (5 bases). The sequence derives from a woman aged 25 to 45 with Graves disease. The CDR3 region is CASSFNMEVGQFF. The CDR3 DNA reads TGTGCCAGCAGCTTTAATATGGAGGTAGGGCAGTTCTTC.